This section outlines one T cell receptor beta chain sequence together with its context. Per germline, CDR1 SQVTM and CDR2 ANQGSEA. This CDR3 contains 12 residues. The V gene end was trimmed by 6 bases and the J gene end by 9 bases; junction bases not matched to a gene: 7. The sample is drawn from a study of blood T cell repertoires in COVID-19. Across the study: The origin of the acute and convalescent COVID-19 samples was the United States, Italy and Spain. The cDNA or gDNA used as material had been derived from T cells, B-cell-depleted T cells, or PBMCs.

This table comes from immunoSEQ multiplex PCR, and its TCRdb copy is limited to in-frame clones, with some not included. The table records fewer than 250,000 clones, around 84% of them present only once. The study drew participants aged about 18 to 95 years from roughly 25 US areas. Either two negative PCRs, clearance, or symptom resolution qualified Cohort 3 donors as recovered. The rearrangement joins TRBV29-1 to TRBJ2-1, with 8 bases lining up with TRBD2. This sequence originates from a woman between 25 and 40 years old who had recovered from COVID-19. The sample was PBMCs or T cells enriched from blood (not recorded which). In nucleotides, the CDR3 is TGCAGCGTAGACGGACTAGCCAGTGAGCAGTTCTTC. This encodes CSVDGLASEQFF.